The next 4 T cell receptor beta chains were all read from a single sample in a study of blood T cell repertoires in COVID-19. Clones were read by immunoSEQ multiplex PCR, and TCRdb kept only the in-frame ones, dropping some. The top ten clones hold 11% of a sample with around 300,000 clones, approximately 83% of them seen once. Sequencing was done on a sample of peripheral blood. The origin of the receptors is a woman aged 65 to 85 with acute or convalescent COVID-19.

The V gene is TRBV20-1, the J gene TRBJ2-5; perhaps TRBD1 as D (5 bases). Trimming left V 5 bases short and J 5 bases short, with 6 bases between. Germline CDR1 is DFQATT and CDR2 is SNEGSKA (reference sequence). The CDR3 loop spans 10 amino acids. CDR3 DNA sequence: TGCAGTGCTGGGGCGGAGACCCAGTACTTC. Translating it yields CSAGAETQYF.

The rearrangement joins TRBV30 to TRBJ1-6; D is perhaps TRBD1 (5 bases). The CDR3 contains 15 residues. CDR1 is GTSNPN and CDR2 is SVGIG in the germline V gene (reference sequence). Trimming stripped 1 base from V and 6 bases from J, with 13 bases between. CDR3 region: CAWSGDSQFNSPLHF. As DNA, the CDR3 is TGTGCCTGGAGTGGCGACAGTCAATTTAATTCACCCCTCCACTTT.

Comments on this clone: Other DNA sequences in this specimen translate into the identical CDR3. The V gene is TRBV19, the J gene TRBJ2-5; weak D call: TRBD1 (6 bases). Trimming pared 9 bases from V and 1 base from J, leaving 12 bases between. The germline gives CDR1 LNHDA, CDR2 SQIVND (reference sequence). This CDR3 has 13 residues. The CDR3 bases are TGTGCCAGCCGACCCAGGGGCCAAGAGACCCAGTACTTC. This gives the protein CASRPRGQETQYF.

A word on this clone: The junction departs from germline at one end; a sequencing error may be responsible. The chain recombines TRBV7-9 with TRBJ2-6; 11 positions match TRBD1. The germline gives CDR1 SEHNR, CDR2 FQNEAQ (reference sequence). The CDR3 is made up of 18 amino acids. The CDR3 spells CASSLAPGQGAGANVLTF. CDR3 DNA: TGTGCCAGCAGCCTAGCCCCGGGACAGGGGGCTGGGGCCAACGTCCTGACTTTC.